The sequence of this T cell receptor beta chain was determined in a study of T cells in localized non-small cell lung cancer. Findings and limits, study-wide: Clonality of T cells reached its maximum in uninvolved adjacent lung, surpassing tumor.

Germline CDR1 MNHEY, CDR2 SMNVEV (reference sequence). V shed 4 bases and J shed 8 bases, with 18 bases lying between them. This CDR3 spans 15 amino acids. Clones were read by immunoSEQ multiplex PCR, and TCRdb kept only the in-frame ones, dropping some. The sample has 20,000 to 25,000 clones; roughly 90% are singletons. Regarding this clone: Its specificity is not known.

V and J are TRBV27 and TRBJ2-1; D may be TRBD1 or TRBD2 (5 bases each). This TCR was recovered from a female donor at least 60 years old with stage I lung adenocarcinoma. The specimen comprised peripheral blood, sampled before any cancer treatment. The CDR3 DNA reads TGTGCCAGCAGTTCTCCACAAAGCCGGGGCCATGAGCAGTTCTTC. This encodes CASSSPQSRGHEQFF.